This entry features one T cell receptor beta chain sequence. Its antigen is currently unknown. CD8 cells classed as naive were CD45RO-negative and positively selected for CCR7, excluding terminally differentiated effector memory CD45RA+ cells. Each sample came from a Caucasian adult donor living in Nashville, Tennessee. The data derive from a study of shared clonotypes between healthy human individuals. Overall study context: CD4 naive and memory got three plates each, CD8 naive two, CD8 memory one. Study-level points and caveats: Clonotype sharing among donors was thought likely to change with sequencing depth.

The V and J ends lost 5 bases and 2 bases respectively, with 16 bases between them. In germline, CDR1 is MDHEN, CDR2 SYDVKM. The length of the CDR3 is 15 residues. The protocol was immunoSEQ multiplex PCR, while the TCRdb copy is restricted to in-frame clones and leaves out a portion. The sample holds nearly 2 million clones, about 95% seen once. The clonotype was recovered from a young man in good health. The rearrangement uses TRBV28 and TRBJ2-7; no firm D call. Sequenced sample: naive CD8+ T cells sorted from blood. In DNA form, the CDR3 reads TGTGCCAGCAGTCTCCCCTTGACGGTTGCCTACGAGCAGTACTTC. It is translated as CASSLPLTVAYEQYF.